The 8 T cell receptor beta chains below come from one sample, sequenced in a study of Tregs in tolerant kidney transplant recipients. Here immunoSEQ multiplex PCR was the method, and the copy in TCRdb shows in-frame clones only, minus some. This sample has roughly 17,000 clones, with around four fifths found just once. The sequencing sample was made of Tregs from blood. These receptors all come from a human donor in good health.

The chain uses TRBV10-3 and TRBJ1-3; tentative D call: TRBD1 (6 bases). V lost 7 bases, J lost 2 bases, and 9 bases lay in between. The CDR3 contains 13 residues. Germline values: CDR1 ENHRY, CDR2 SYGVKD. Written as DNA, the CDR3 is TGTGCCATCACAGGGGTTGCTGGAAACACCATATATTTT. Translation: CAITGVAGNTIYF.

The chain recombines TRBV2 with TRBJ2-1; TRBD1 matches 8 bases. V trimming: 7 bases; J trimming: 4 bases; junction bases outside the gene matches: 6. This CDR3 comprises 14 residues. The germline gives CDR1 SNHLY, CDR2 FYNNEI. In DNA form, the CDR3 reads TGTGCCAGCACCCTGGGACAGGCATACAATGAGCAGTTCTTC. Its translation is CASTLGQAYNEQFF.

The chain carries TRBV5-4 and TRBJ2-2; D not certain. In germline, CDR1 is SGHNT, CDR2 YYREEE (reference sequence). The CDR3 sequence is 13 residues long. V lost 3 bases, J lost 6 bases, and 9 bases lay in between. The DNA of the CDR3 is TGTGCCAGCAGCTGGACCTGGGCCGGGGAGCTGTTTTTT. Encoded protein: CASSWTWAGELFF.

V is TRBV6-1 and J is TRBJ2-3; 8 bases are a match to TRBD2. J was trimmed by 5 bases and V by 3 bases; bases with no gene match: 4. Germline values: CDR1 MNHNS, CDR2 SASEGT. This CDR3 spans 14 amino acids. CDR3 region: CASSDSGGRDTQYF. For the CDR3, the DNA is TGTGCCAGCAGTGACAGCGGGGGTAGAGATACGCAGTATTTT.

This chain joins TRBV27 and TRBJ1-1, with 8 bases aligning to TRBD1. The CDR3 loop spans 15 amino acids. The V and J ends lost 5 bases and 5 bases, in that order; junction bases with no gene match: 10. Looked up from germline, CDR1 is MNHEY and CDR2 is SMNVEV (reference sequence). CDR3 DNA: TGTGCCAGCAGTCTCGGACAGGGCCGTAGGACTGAAGCTTTCTTT. The encoded protein is CASSLGQGRRTEAFF.

This clone was observed a single time. The gene calls are TRBV11-2 and TRBJ2-3, with a possible D match to TRBD1 (6 bases). The CDR3 consists of 16 residues. Germline CDR1 is SGHAT and CDR2 is FQNNGV. V lost 0 bases and J lost 0, with 10 bases in between. The CDR3 region is CASSLDLDSSTDTQYF. The CDR3 DNA reads as TGTGCCAGCAGCTTAGACCTGGACAGTAGCACAGATACGCAGTATTTT.

The gene calls are TRBV27 and TRBJ2-7, with no clear D. CDR3 size: 14 residues. Trimming took 2 bases from V and 0 from J, leaving 8 bases between them. Germline V lookup: CDR1 MNHEY, CDR2 SMNVEV (reference sequence). CDR3 loop: CASSLRFPSYEQYF. Written as DNA, the CDR3 is TGTGCCAGCAGTTTACGATTCCCCTCCTACGAGCAGTACTTC.

The chain employs TRBV5-1 and TRBJ2-3, with D perhaps matching TRBD1 (5 bases). V was pared by 7 bases and J by 3 bases, with 18 bases between. The CDR3 has 15 amino acids. Germline CDR1 is SGHRS and CDR2 is YFSETQ. CDR3 residues: CASSRQLWVTDTQYF. The CDR3 region has the DNA TGCGCCAGCTCGAGACAGCTTTGGGTAACAGATACGCAGTATTTT.